These 18 T cell receptor beta chains were all obtained from the same sample, sequenced in a study of blood T cells in healthy people across ages. Primers used in a second PCR of roughly 6 to 11 cycles were a sample-barcoded 5' primer and a J-beta primer mix. A single record per CDR3 protein comes from TCRdb applying MiXCR to the 5' RACE reads. There are about 320,000 distinct CDR3 sequences in the sample; roughly 29% occur only once, and roughly 28% lies in the top ten. Sequenced input: blood. The receptors originated from a woman between 65 and 79 years old in good health.

This clonotype was counted many times. The CDR3 sequence is CATSRDQGTTGANVLTF. Written as DNA, the CDR3 is TGTGCCACCAGCAGAGACCAGGGTACAACTGGGGCCAACGTCCTGACTTTC. This sequence joins TRBV15 and TRBJ2-6; tentative D call: TRBD1 (5 bases). The V gene lost 0 bases and the J gene lost 2 bases, with 11 bases spanning the gap. Germline CDR1 is LNHNV and CDR2 is YYDKDF (reference sequence). The CDR3 extends over 17 amino acids. Based on the CDR3 plus reference TRBV15 and TRBJ2-6, the full variable domain is DAMVIQNPRYQVTQFGKPVTLSCSQTLNHNVMYWYQQKSSQAPKLLFHYYDKDFNNEADTPDNFQSRRPNTSFCFLDIRSPGLGDTAMYLCATSRDQGTTGANVLTFGAGSRLTVL.

This clonotype was recorded only once. The V call is TRBV4-2, the J call TRBJ2-5; 11 nucleotides match TRBD2. Germline CDR1 LGHNA, CDR2 YNFKEQ. The CDR3 consists of 17 residues. Unmatched junction bases numbered 9, after V lost 1 base and J lost 5 bases. CDR3 sequence (DNA): TGTGCCAGCAGCCAAGCTTATCTAGCGGGAGGCCGGGAGACCCAGTACTTC. Protein sequence: CASSQAYLAGGRETQYF.

This clonotype was seen more than once but under ten times. The chain carries TRBV28 and TRBJ2-1; D not certain. The DNA end is more similar to TRBJ2-5, so the J call may be wrong. The CDR3 has 14 residues. Germline V gives CDR1 MDHEN, CDR2 SYDVKM. The CDR3 sequence: CASSLRRNQETQYF. The CDR3 coding sequence is TGTGCCAGCAGTTTAAGACGGAACCAAGAGACCCAGTACTTC.

DNA for the CDR3: TGTGCCAGCAGCTCTGGTTTAAGGCCCGGGGAGCTGTTTTTT. Its translation: CASSSGLRPGELFF. V is TRBV7-2 and J is TRBJ2-2; D gene uncertain. CDR1 is SGHTA and CDR2 is FQGNSA in the germline V gene. This CDR3 spans 14 amino acids. Deletions cut 4 bases from V and 6 bases from J, with 12 bases between.

The V call is TRBV20-1, the J call TRBJ2-5, with a tentative D call TRBD2 (6 bases). Germline V gene data show CDR1 as DFQATT and CDR2 as SNEGSKA (reference sequence). This CDR3 is built from 15 residues. The germline V and J ends were trimmed by 5 bases and 0 bases, with 16 bases remaining between them. CDR3 loop: CSAGNSRTNQETQYF. CDR3 coding DNA: TGCAGTGCTGGAAACTCCCGGACTAACCAAGAGACCCAGTACTTC.

The genes are TRBV20-1 and TRBJ2-3, with 9 bases fitting TRBD2. Germline CDR1 reads DFQATT; CDR2 reads SNEGSKA (reference sequence). The CDR3 contains 15 residues. The trim removed 0 bases at V and 2 bases at J, leaving 3 bases unmatched. CDR3 bases: TGCAGTGCTAGAGATCCTAGCGGGGTCACAGATACGCAGTATTTT. It specifies CSARDPSGVTDTQYF.

This clonotype was detected many times. V is TRBV3-1 and J is TRBJ1-4; maybe TRBD1 (5 bases). CDR1 and CDR2 from the germline V gene are LGHDT and YNNKEL (reference sequence). V lost 1 base and J lost 4, with 25 bases in between. This CDR3 has 20 amino acids. As DNA, the CDR3 is TGTGCCAGCAGCCAAGCTGCGATGGGCCAGGGTGGAGAGTATAATGAAAAACTGTTTTTT. Its translation: CASSQAAMGQGGEYNEKLFF.

V usage is TRBV29-1 and J usage is TRBJ1-1; 9 bases agree with TRBD1. J gave up 3 bases and V 7 bases, and 3 bases lay outside the gene matches. CDR3 length equals 12 residues. Germline lookup yields CDR1 SQVTM and CDR2 ANQGSEA. The CDR3 sequence: CSAGDRDTEAFF. The CDR3 nucleotides are TGCAGCGCGGGGGACAGGGACACTGAAGCTTTCTTT.

In this sample, this clonotype turned up a few times. This chain joins TRBV29-1 and TRBJ2-7, with 8 positions matching TRBD1. CDR1 is SQVTM, CDR2 ANQGSEA, per germline. The CDR3 spans 13 residues. Losses at the gene ends were 5 bases for V and 1 base for J; bases not matched to a gene: 4. Here the CDR3 DNA reads TGCAGCGTTTCCGGGACAGGATCCTACGAGCAGTACTTC. Translation: CSVSGTGSYEQYF.

This clonotype has only a few counts. The V and J genes are TRBV28 and TRBJ1-2; D remains ambiguous. The germline V gene has CDR1 MDHEN and CDR2 SYDVKM. This CDR3 contains 15 residues. V was cut by 6 bases and J by 7 bases, with 21 bases left in between. CDR3 residues: CASRPSRSPSIGYTF. The CDR3 DNA follows: TGTGCCAGCAGGCCTTCTAGGAGTCCTTCTATTGGCTACACCTTC.

This clonotype has more than one count but fewer than ten. The genes are TRBV12-5 and TRBJ2-1; 12 bases are shared with TRBD1. Looked up from germline, CDR1 is LGHNT and CDR2 is FRNRAP. J lost 0 bases, V lost 6 bases, and 12 bases had no gene match. This CDR3 contains 19 residues. This CDR3 reads CASGSGGTGGKGSYNEQFF. The CDR3 region has the DNA TGTGCTAGTGGCTCTGGGGGGACAGGGGGCAAGGGCTCCTACAATGAGCAGTTCTTC.

Notes on this clonotype: Given a much more abundant clone one base away, this may be a read error. The V and J genes are TRBV2 and TRBJ2-1; unclear D gene. The CDR3 is made up of 13 amino acids. In germline, CDR1 is SNHLY, CDR2 FYNNEI. The V and J ends lost 6 bases and 0 bases respectively, with 6 bases between them. This CDR3 reads CASSISSYNEQFF. The DNA of the CDR3 is TGTGCCAGCAGCATTAGCTCCTACAATGAGCAGTTCTTC.

The V and J genes are TRBV25-1 and TRBJ1-1, with TRBD1 identical over 12 bases. The CDR3 has 15 residues. Germline V gives CDR1 MGHDK, CDR2 SYGVNS. V was clipped by 7 bases and J by 5 bases; unmatched bases: 8. Here the CDR3 DNA reads TGTGCCAGCAACGGGGACAGGGGGCGAGGAACTGAAGCTTTCTTT. It specifies CASNGDRGRGTEAFF.

The rearrangement uses TRBV3-1 and TRBJ2-1, with a tentative D call TRBD2 (6 bases). CDR1 LGHDT and CDR2 YNNKEL come from the germline V gene (reference sequence). The CDR3 contains 16 residues. V lost 1 base to trimming and J lost 4 bases, with 14 bases between them. CDR3 sequence: CASSQVWASAYNEQFF. The CDR3 DNA sequence: TGTGCCAGCAGCCAAGTCTGGGCTAGCGCGTACAATGAGCAGTTCTTC.

Turning to this clonotype: A read error may produce the germline difference seen at one junction end. The chain recombines TRBV5-5 with TRBJ2-5; D possibly matches TRBD1 or TRBD2 (6 bases each). This CDR3 comprises 15 residues. The germline CDR1 and CDR2 sequences are SGHKS and YYEKEE (reference sequence). CDR3 in amino acids: CSSSLFTRGPETQYF. The CDR3 nucleotides read TGTTCCAGCAGCTTGTTCACACGGGGGCCGGAGACCCAGTACTTC.

This rearrangement joins TRBV2 to TRBJ2-4, with D possibly being TRBD1 or TRBD2 (6 bases each). V was clipped by 9 bases and J by 6 bases, with 15 bases between them. The CDR3 contains 13 residues. CDR1 is SNHLY and CDR2 is FYNNEI in the germline V gene. The CDR3 sequence: CASHKGGGNIQYF. CDR3 DNA sequence: TGTGCCAGTCACAAAGGGGGAGGAAACATTCAGTACTTC.

In its sample, this clonotype was seen a few times. The V and J genes are TRBV2 and TRBJ2-1; D is perhaps TRBD2 (5 bases). CDR1 is SNHLY and CDR2 is FYNNEI in the germline V gene. The CDR3 covers 12 residues. V shed 4 bases and J shed 8 bases, with 9 bases lying between them. CDR3 in amino acids: CASSGSGDEQFF. For the CDR3, the DNA is TGTGCCAGCAGTGGGTCCGGGGATGAGCAGTTCTTC.

This chain uses TRBV5-1 with TRBJ2-5; D unclear. V lost 0 bases and J 5 bases, leaving 11 bases between the germline ends. This CDR3 region has 14 residues. Germline values: CDR1 SGHRS, CDR2 YFSETQ. CDR3 coding DNA: TGCGCCAGCAGCTTGGGTCCGGGCTCGGAGACCCAGTACTTC. Its protein is CASSLGPGSETQYF.